Sequencing of this T cell receptor (beta chain) was carried out in a study of blood T cell repertoires in COVID-19. Study-wide background: Researchers got acute and convalescent COVID-19 samples from the United States, Italy and Spain. The analysed material was cDNA or gDNA that came from T cells, B-cell-depleted T cells, or PBMCs.

The V gene end was trimmed by 3 bases and the J gene end by 6 bases; junction bases not matched to a gene: 7. CDR3 length: 15 amino acids. Per germline, CDR1 MNHEY and CDR2 SMNVEV (reference sequence). The authors' processing: Nucleated cell counts were estimated from reference gene primer amplification. The table came from immunoSEQ multiplex PCR; TCRdb's copy has only in-frame clones and leaves some out. The V and J calls and clone size come from that table; D and trimming were worked out from the DNA. The sample comprises about 270,000 clones, approximately 80% of which are singletons, and over 2.5% rests with the top ten.

Input material: peripheral blood. The chain recombines TRBV27 with TRBJ2-1, with 8 nucleotides matching TRBD1. This TCR derives from a woman aged 60 to 75 with active or convalescent COVID-19. CDR3 sequence reads: CASSLTGARRNEQFF. The CDR3 DNA reads TGTGCCAGCAGTTTGACAGGGGCCCGACGCAATGAGCAGTTCTTC.